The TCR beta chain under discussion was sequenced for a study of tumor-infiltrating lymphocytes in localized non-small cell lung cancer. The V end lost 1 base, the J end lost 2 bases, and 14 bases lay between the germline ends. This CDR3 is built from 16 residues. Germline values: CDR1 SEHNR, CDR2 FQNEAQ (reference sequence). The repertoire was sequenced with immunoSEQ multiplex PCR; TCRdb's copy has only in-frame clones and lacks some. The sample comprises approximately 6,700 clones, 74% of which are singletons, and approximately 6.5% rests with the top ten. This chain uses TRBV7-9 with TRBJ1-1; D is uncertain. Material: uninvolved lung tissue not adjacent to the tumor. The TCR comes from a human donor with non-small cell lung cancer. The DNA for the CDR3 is TGTGCCAGCAGCTTAGGTGCCGGCAACCCCAACACTGAAGCTTTCTTT. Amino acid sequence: CASSLGAGNPNTEAFF.